Given below is one T cell receptor (beta chain) in context. What it recognizes is unknown. This specimen comes from a study of CXCR3-negative and CXCR3-positive naive CD8 T cells. Study results and limitations: Compared with CXCR3-negative naive cells, CXCR3-positive naive cells showed more hydrophobic TRB CDR3s.

Germline CDR1 reads SNHLY; CDR2 reads FYNNEI. The CDR3 has 11 amino acids. Via 5' RACE with UMI labels, TRB cDNA libraries were prepared. TCRdb reworked the 5' RACE reads into one entry per CDR3 protein, no DNA. The sample table includes tens of thousands of distinct CDR3 sequences. The material sequenced was naive CXCR3+ CD8+ T cells from blood. Indicated subset: CD45RO-CCR7+CD27+CD95- naive CD8+ T cells expressing CXCR3 (TNR3+). This clonotype originated in a human donor in good health. Some clones in this sample may be carry-over from other donors' samples. This chain links TRBV2 with TRBJ2-7; TCRdb picks TRBD2, but there is no DNA to check that call. The CDR3 region is CAITSQVEQYF.